Presented here are 19 T cell receptor beta chains from one specimen sequenced in a study of T cells after yellow fever vaccination. TCRdb itself ran the 5' RACE reads through MiXCR, one entry per CDR3 protein. The sample yields hundreds of thousands of distinct CDR3 sequences, around 4% seen once. Sequenced material: PBMCs, taken on the day of the yellow fever booster vaccination. The source of these receptors is a man between 18 and 35 years old who received the YFV17D yellow fever vaccine.

This clonotype was detected a few times. The CDR3 is CASSLVRQGSEQYF. Written as DNA, the CDR3 is TGTGCCAGCAGTTTAGTCCGCCAGGGGTCGGAGCAGTACTTC. The rearrangement links TRBV27 to TRBJ2-7; perhaps TRBD1 as D (6 bases). Germline-derived CDR1 and CDR2 are MNHEY and SMNVEV (reference sequence). The CDR3 length is 14 residues. V shed 2 bases and J shed 7 bases, with 15 bases lying between them.

This chain joins TRBV29-1 and TRBJ1-1; TRBD1 matches 8 bases. Germline V gene lookup returns CDR1 SQVTM and CDR2 ANQGSEA. Trimming cost V 3 bases and J 2 bases; bases outside gene matches: 8. The CDR3 is made up of 15 amino acids. The CDR3 is CSVDGRTGPNTEAFF. The CDR3 DNA follows: TGCAGCGTTGATGGACGGACAGGGCCCAACACTGAAGCTTTCTTT.

This clonotype was observed many times. The chain carries TRBV5-1 and TRBJ2-2, with 9 positions matching TRBD2. The CDR3 consists of 16 residues. The germline CDR1 and CDR2 sequences are SGHRS and YFSETQ. With V trimmed by 2 bases and J by 5 bases, 7 bases remained unmatched. The CDR3 is CASSFLSLAGTGELFF. The CDR3 DNA reads TGCGCCAGCAGCTTTCTTAGCCTAGCGGGGACCGGGGAGCTGTTTTTT.

This clonotype has a count of ten or more. The chain uses TRBV5-8 and TRBJ2-1, with D perhaps matching TRBD2 (7 bases). Per the germline V gene, CDR1 is SGHTS and CDR2 is YDEGEE. The CDR3 has 13 amino acids. The ends were cut back, 7 bases at V and 3 bases at J, with 11 bases in the middle. CDR3 nucleotides: TGTGCCAGCGGGGGGGACAACTACAATGAGCAGTTCTTC. Its translation: CASGGDNYNEQFF.

This clonotype was seen many times. The V and J genes are TRBV19 and TRBJ2-2, with D perhaps being TRBD1 or TRBD2 (5 bases each). This CDR3 region has 14 residues. V was clipped by 2 bases and J by 3 bases, with 7 bases between them. The germline V gene encodes CDR1 LNHDA and CDR2 SQIVND (reference sequence). The CDR3 DNA follows: TGTGCCAGTAGTATATGGGGGTACACCGGGGAGCTGTTTTTT. This translates into CASSIWGYTGELFF.

The CDR3 DNA reads as TGTGCCAGCAGTTGGGGGACAGACCGGTACACTGAAGCTTTCTTT. It encodes CASSWGTDRYTEAFF. The rearrangement links TRBV6-5 to TRBJ1-1; TRBD1 matches 7 bases. The CDR3 has 15 residues. V lost 4 bases and J lost 3; bases outside the gene matches: 8. Germline CDR1 reads MNHEY; CDR2 reads SVGAGI.

This clonotype came up many times. The rearrangement links TRBV7-2 to TRBJ2-1; 8 positions agree with TRBD2. CDR1 and CDR2 from the germline V gene are SGHTA and FQGNSA. The CDR3 has 15 residues. V was clipped by 6 bases and J by 5 bases; unmatched bases: 9. CDR3 sequence: CASRQSGGVNNEQFF. CDR3 DNA: TGTGCCAGCAGACAGTCCGGGGGGGTGAACAATGAGCAGTTCTTC.

This clonotype was recorded many times. The chain carries TRBV5-1 and TRBJ2-2; no reliable D call. The CDR3 sequence is 14 residues long. Trimming shortened V by 5 bases and J by 3 bases, and 11 bases separated the two germline ends. Germline CDR1 reads SGHRS; CDR2 reads YFSETQ. The CDR3 coding sequence is TGCGCCAGCAGACTTCTCTCAGACACCGGGGAGCTGTTTTTT. Amino acids: CASRLLSDTGELFF.

The chain is built from TRBV4-2 and TRBJ2-7; 8 bases agree with TRBD1. CDR3 length: 14 residues. Germline V CDR1 and CDR2: LGHNA, YNFKEQ. Losses at the gene ends were 5 bases for V and 2 bases for J; bases not matched to a gene: 5. The CDR3 is CASSFPGQAYEQYF. In DNA, the CDR3 is TGTGCCAGCAGCTTCCCGGGACAGGCCTACGAGCAGTACTTC.

This chain joins TRBV4-1 and TRBJ2-1; maybe TRBD1 (6 bases). CDR3 size: 17 residues. Germline CDR1 reads MGHRA; CDR2 reads YSYEKL. V was shortened by 1 base and J by 2 bases, with 15 bases between the two germline ends. The CDR3 here is CASSQARTESAYNEQFF. CDR3 nucleotide sequence: TGCGCCAGCAGCCAAGCCCGGACAGAGAGCGCCTACAATGAGCAGTTCTTC.

This clonotype has a count of ten or more. The chain uses TRBV20-1 and TRBJ2-3; TRBD2 matches 11 bases. Trimming took 3 bases from V and 6 from J; bases not matched to a gene: 8. From germline, CDR1 is DFQATT and CDR2 SNEGSKA (reference sequence). This CDR3 spans 15 amino acids. The CDR3 loop is CSASPLAGGDDTQYF. As DNA, the CDR3 is TGCAGTGCTAGTCCGCTAGCGGGGGGAGATGATACGCAGTATTTT.

This clonotype was seen at least ten times. The V and J genes are TRBV4-3 and TRBJ1-2; 12 bases fit TRBD1. The length of the CDR3 is 15 residues. Per germline, CDR1 LGHNA and CDR2 YSLEER. With V trimmed by 4 bases and J by 5 bases, 5 bases remained unmatched. The CDR3 DNA reads as TGCGCCAGCAGCCGGGGACAGGGGGCTTTGTATGGCTACACCTTC. Translated: CASSRGQGALYGYTF.

This clonotype was seen many times. V is TRBV29-1 and J is TRBJ1-5; 7 nucleotides match TRBD1. The trim removed 6 bases at V and 5 bases at J, leaving 7 bases unmatched. Germline loops: CDR1 SQVTM, CDR2 ANQGSEA. CDR3 size: 13 residues. CDR3 in DNA: TGCAGCGTAGCGACAGGGAACCATCAGCCCCAGCATTTT. This sequence encodes CSVATGNHQPQHF.

Many counts were recorded for this clonotype. The chain has TRBV5-1 and TRBJ2-5; D is undetermined. Germline V gene lookup returns CDR1 SGHRS and CDR2 YFSETQ. This CDR3 region has 14 residues. Trimming removed 3 bases at V and 2 bases at J, with 11 bases between. This chain's CDR3 is CASSSPPEQETQYF. The CDR3 DNA sequence: TGCGCCAGCAGCTCCCCCCCAGAGCAAGAGACCCAGTACTTC. The whole variable domain, remainder taken from reference TRBV5-1 and TRBJ2-5, is KAGVTQTPRYLIKTRGQQVTLSCSPISGHRSVSWYQQTPGQGLQFLFEYFSETQRNKGNFPGRFSGRQFSNSRSEMNVSTLELGDSALYLCASSSPPEQETQYFGPGTRLLVL.

Ten or more counts support this clonotype. The V gene is TRBV5-4, the J gene TRBJ1-1, with TRBD1 identical over 9 bases. With V trimmed by 2 bases and J by 1 base, 6 bases remained unmatched. The CDR3 is 16 residues long. Germline CDR1 SGHNT, CDR2 YYREEE (reference sequence). The CDR3 sequence is CASSLPQGARNTEAFF. CDR3 bases: TGTGCCAGCAGCTTACCACAGGGGGCAAGGAACACTGAAGCTTTCTTT.

The gene calls are TRBV5-1 and TRBJ1-2; TRBD1 might be the D (6 bases). The CDR3 consists of 14 residues. Trimming shortened V by 4 bases and J by 0 bases, and 10 bases separated the two germline ends. From germline, CDR1 is SGHRS and CDR2 YFSETQ. The CDR3 bases are TGCGCCAGCAGCCAGGGGACACCTAACTATGGCTACACCTTC. This sequence encodes CASSQGTPNYGYTF.

The table lists this clonotype with many counts. This sequence joins TRBV18 and TRBJ2-7; D is undetermined. Looked up from germline, CDR1 is KGHSH and CDR2 is LQKENI. The CDR3 is 15 residues long. The V and J ends lost 4 bases and 1 base respectively, with 14 bases between them. CDR3 sequence: CASSLAGPPSYEQYF. The CDR3 DNA reads as TGTGCCAGCTCACTGGCAGGCCCTCCTTCCTACGAGCAGTACTTC.

The chain employs TRBV7-6 and TRBJ2-3; 8 bases fit TRBD2. The V gene's germline CDR1 is SGHVS and CDR2 FNYEAQ. The CDR3 sequence is 15 residues long. With V trimmed by 6 bases and J by 2 bases, 7 bases remained unmatched. The CDR3 DNA sequence: TGTGCCAGCAGTTCCGGGGGGGATAACACAGATACGCAGTATTTT. Translating it yields CASSSGGDNTDTQYF.

The chain carries TRBV20-1 and TRBJ1-5; D not certain. This CDR3 contains 14 residues. In germline, CDR1 is DFQATT, CDR2 SNEGSKA (reference sequence). V gave up 5 bases and J gave up 3 bases, with 14 bases separating them. The CDR3: CSAHLGYDNQPQHF. The DNA for the CDR3 is TGCAGTGCTCACCTGGGGTATGACAATCAGCCCCAGCATTTT.